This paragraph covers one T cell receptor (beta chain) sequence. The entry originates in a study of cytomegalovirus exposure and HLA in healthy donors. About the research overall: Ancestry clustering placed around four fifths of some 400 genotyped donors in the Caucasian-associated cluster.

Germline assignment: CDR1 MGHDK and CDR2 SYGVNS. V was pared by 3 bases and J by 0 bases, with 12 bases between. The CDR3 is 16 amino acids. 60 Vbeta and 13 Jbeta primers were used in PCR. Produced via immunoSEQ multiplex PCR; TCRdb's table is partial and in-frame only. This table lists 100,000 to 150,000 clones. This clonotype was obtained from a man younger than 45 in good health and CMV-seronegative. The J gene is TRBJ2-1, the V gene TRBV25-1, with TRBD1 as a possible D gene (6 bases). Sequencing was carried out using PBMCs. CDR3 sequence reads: CASSDVDRDSYNEQFF. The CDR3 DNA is TGTGCCAGCAGTGACGTGGACAGAGACTCCTACAATGAGCAGTTCTTC.